This TCR beta chain was found in a study of cytomegalovirus exposure and HLA in healthy donors. General observations from the study: CMV antigen specificity of a few CMV-associated chains was confirmed in vitro. A later analysis revealed that TCR association rates differed between HLA loci, peaking at DRB1 and bottoming out at HLA-C. Some V segments (TRBV6-2 and TRBV6-3 among them) were excluded as indistinguishable.

PCR primers comprised 60 Vbeta and 13 Jbeta primers. Produced via immunoSEQ multiplex PCR; TCRdb's table is partial and in-frame only. The repertoire includes 110,000 to 150,000 clones, roughly 77% of them detected once, and approximately 3.8% sits in the top ten. In regard to this clone: The antigen is unknown.

Looked up from germline, CDR1 is MNHEY and CDR2 is SMNVEV (reference sequence). V was pared by 4 bases and J by 6 bases, with 8 bases of the junction left unmatched. This CDR3 has 15 residues. The rearrangement uses TRBV27 and TRBJ1-5, with 8 bases matching TRBD1. This sequence was found in a male donor in good health and CMV-seronegative. Specimen: PBMCs. The CDR3: CASSSTGAGGQPQHF. In DNA form, the CDR3 reads TGTGCCAGCAGTTCGACAGGGGCCGGGGGTCAGCCCCAGCATTTT.